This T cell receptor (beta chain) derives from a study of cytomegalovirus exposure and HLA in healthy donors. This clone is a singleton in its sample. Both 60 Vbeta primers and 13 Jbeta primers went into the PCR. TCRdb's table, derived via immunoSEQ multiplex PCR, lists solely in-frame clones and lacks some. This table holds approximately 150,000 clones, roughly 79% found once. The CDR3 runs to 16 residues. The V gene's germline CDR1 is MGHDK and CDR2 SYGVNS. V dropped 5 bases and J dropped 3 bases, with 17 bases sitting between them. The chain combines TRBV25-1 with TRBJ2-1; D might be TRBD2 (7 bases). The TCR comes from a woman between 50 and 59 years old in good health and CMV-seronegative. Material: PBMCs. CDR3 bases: TGTGCCAGCAGTCTTAGAGGCGGGGGCAACTACAATGAGCAGTTCTTC. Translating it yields CASSLRGGGNYNEQFF.